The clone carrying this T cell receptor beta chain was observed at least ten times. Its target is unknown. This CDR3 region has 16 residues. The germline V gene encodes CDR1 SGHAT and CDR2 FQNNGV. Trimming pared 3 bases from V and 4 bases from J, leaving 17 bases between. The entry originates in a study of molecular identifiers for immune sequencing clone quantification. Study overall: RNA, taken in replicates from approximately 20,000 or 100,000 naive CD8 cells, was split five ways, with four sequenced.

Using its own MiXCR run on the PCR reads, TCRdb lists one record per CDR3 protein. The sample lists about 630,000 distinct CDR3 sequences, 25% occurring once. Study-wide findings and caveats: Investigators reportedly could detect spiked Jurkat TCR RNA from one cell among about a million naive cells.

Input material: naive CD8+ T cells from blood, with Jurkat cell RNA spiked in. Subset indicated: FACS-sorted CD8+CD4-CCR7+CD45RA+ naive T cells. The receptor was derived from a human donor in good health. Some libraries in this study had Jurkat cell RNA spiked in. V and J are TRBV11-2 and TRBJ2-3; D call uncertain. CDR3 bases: TGTGCCAGCAGCTTCCTTGGCTATTATTCGCCAGATACGCAGTATTTT. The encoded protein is CASSFLGYYSPDTQYF.